These T cell receptor beta chains were read from a single sample in a study of human CD8 memory T cell subsets. TCRdb processed the 5' RACE reads again and assigns one entry to each CDR3 protein, with no DNA. This repertoire includes about 7,300 distinct CDR3 sequences. Specimen: CD8+ T cells from PBMCs. The receptors here all came from a human donor in good health. The CDR3 runs from the conserved cysteine through the conserved F or W. The order of the fields is clone size, V gene, J gene, CDR3 protein. Clone size is stated in some rows and not others, as once, few, many or a class when expanded.

abundance: .
v_gene: TRBV27
j_gene: TRBJ2-1
CDR3aa: CASSLSRVNEQFF

abundance: .
v_gene: TRBV11-2
j_gene: TRBJ2-5
CDR3aa: CASSPGLAGGYQETQYF

abundance: medium-sized
v_gene: TRBV7-6
j_gene: TRBJ2-1
CDR3aa: CASSVSGVYNEQFF

abundance: .
v_gene: TRBV2
j_gene: TRBJ2-7
CDR3aa: CASSEYYEQYF

abundance: medium-sized
v_gene: TRBV12-3/TRBV12-4
j_gene: TRBJ1-2
CDR3aa: CASSSPSTGGYGYTF

abundance: .
v_gene: TRBV7-8
j_gene: TRBJ2-7
CDR3aa: CASSSEAYEQYF

abundance: medium-sized
v_gene: TRBV20-1
j_gene: TRBJ2-1
CDR3aa: CSARDRGHSYNEQFF

abundance: .
v_gene: TRBV14
j_gene: TRBJ2-7
CDR3aa: CASSQAWGSEQYF

abundance: .
v_gene: TRBV7-9
j_gene: TRBJ1-2
CDR3aa: CASSPTGWGYTF

abundance: .
v_gene: TRBV7-9
j_gene: TRBJ1-2
CDR3aa: CASSPREGAVYGYTF

abundance: .
v_gene: TRBV11-3
j_gene: TRBJ2-7
CDR3aa: CASSPSTGTYEQYF

abundance: .
v_gene: TRBV29-1
j_gene: TRBJ2-7
CDR3aa: CSVEADTGRASYEQYF

abundance: .
v_gene: TRBV11-1
j_gene: TRBJ2-3
CDR3aa: CASRDPGLAGGTDTQYF

abundance: .
v_gene: TRBV5-5
j_gene: TRBJ2-7
CDR3aa: CASSLDLYEQYF

abundance: .
v_gene: TRBV24-1
j_gene: TRBJ2-2
CDR3aa: CATSDRSTGELFF

abundance: .
v_gene: TRBV7-9
j_gene: TRBJ2-1
CDR3aa: CASTYASTRFF

abundance: .
v_gene: TRBV28
j_gene: TRBJ2-3
CDR3aa: CASSLTGFTDTQYF

abundance: .
v_gene: TRBV12-3/TRBV12-4
j_gene: TRBJ2-3
CDR3aa: CASSLRQVGDTQYF

abundance: .
v_gene: TRBV28
j_gene: TRBJ2-5
CDR3aa: CASIPRDGHNTQYF

abundance: .
v_gene: TRBV11-2
j_gene: TRBJ2-1
CDR3aa: CASSPTSEHYNEQFF

abundance: .
v_gene: TRBV4-1
j_gene: TRBJ2-5
CDR3aa: CASSQSGSYQETQYF

abundance: .
v_gene: TRBV28
j_gene: TRBJ2-1
CDR3aa: CASGVPIRQGAGNEQFF

abundance: .
v_gene: TRBV28
j_gene: TRBJ2-7
CDR3aa: CASSKPRDYSYEQYF

abundance: .
v_gene: TRBV28
j_gene: TRBJ2-7
CDR3aa: CASSFGRGYEQYF

abundance: .
v_gene: TRBV10-3
j_gene: TRBJ2-1
CDR3aa: CAISDPLGLGYNEQFF

abundance: .
v_gene: TRBV19
j_gene: TRBJ2-5
CDR3aa: CASSPRGRQETQYF

abundance: .
v_gene: TRBV2
j_gene: TRBJ2-1
CDR3aa: CASNLLIFDEQFF

abundance: medium-sized
v_gene: TRBV28
j_gene: TRBJ1-1
CDR3aa: CASRTAGFGTEAFF

abundance: medium-sized
v_gene: TRBV7-9
j_gene: TRBJ1-5
CDR3aa: CASSASGSNQPQHF

abundance: .
v_gene: TRBV27
j_gene: TRBJ2-3
CDR3aa: CASSILGTGDTDTQYF

abundance: .
v_gene: TRBV9
j_gene: TRBJ2-6
CDR3aa: CASSGSRDSPGANVLTF

abundance: .
v_gene: TRBV3-1
j_gene: TRBJ2-7
CDR3aa: CASRPGQGGYEQYF

abundance: medium-sized
v_gene: TRBV5-1
j_gene: TRBJ1-1
CDR3aa: CASSSDSNTEAFF

abundance: .
v_gene: TRBV7-2
j_gene: TRBJ2-5
CDR3aa: CASSLEGQGYDF

abundance: .
v_gene: TRBV28
j_gene: TRBJ2-1
CDR3aa: CASSKAGVLFYNEQFF

abundance: .
v_gene: TRBV9
j_gene: TRBJ1-5
CDR3aa: CASSVGTGGQPQHF

abundance: .
v_gene: TRBV4-1
j_gene: TRBJ2-7
CDR3aa: CASSLEDRAKTYEQYF

abundance: .
v_gene: TRBV5-1
j_gene: TRBJ2-7
CDR3aa: CASSSKQTYEQYF

abundance: .
v_gene: TRBV7-9
j_gene: TRBJ2-5
CDR3aa: CASSLPPGLRQETQYF

abundance: .
v_gene: TRBV29-1
j_gene: TRBJ2-7
CDR3aa: CSVERTGPGEQYF

abundance: .
v_gene: TRBV20-1
j_gene: TRBJ1-3
CDR3aa: CSARSTTGSSGNTIYF

abundance: .
v_gene: TRBV12-3/TRBV12-4
j_gene: TRBJ2-1
CDR3aa: CASSLPAEGTYHEQFF

abundance: .
v_gene: TRBV7-2
j_gene: TRBJ2-7
CDR3aa: CASSPGLLASYEQYF

abundance: .
v_gene: TRBV27
j_gene: TRBJ2-7
CDR3aa: CASSLSQVSSYEQYF

abundance: .
v_gene: TRBV20-1
j_gene: TRBJ2-7
CDR3aa: CSAPGQLPYEQYF

abundance: medium-sized
v_gene: TRBV29-1
j_gene: TRBJ2-2
CDR3aa: CSVEVGYTGELFF

abundance: .
v_gene: TRBV6-5
j_gene: TRBJ1-1
CDR3aa: CASSYSGEAFF

abundance: medium-sized
v_gene: TRBV7-2
j_gene: TRBJ2-2
CDR3aa: CASSGWDRGRGTGELFF

abundance: .
v_gene: TRBV5-5
j_gene: TRBJ2-7
CDR3aa: CASSLGLDSYEQYF

abundance: .
v_gene: TRBV19
j_gene: TRBJ2-7
CDR3aa: CASSMARTGFTEQYF

abundance: medium-sized
v_gene: TRBV7-8
j_gene: TRBJ2-7
CDR3aa: CASSPWEGVDEQYF